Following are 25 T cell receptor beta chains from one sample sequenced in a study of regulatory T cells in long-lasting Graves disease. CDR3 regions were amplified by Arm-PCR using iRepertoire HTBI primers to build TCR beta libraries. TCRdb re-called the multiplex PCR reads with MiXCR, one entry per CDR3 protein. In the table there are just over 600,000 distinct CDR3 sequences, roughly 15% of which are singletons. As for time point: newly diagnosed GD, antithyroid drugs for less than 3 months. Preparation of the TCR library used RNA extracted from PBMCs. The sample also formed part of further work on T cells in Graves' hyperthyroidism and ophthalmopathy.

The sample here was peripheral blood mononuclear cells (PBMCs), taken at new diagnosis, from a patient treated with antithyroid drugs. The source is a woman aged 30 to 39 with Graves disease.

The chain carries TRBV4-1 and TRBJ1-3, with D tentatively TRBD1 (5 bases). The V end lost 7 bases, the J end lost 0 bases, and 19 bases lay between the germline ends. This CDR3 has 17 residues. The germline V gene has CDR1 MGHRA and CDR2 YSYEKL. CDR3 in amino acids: CASTTGTSPLSGNTIYF. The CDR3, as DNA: TGCGCCAGCACCACGGGGACCTCCCCACTCTCTGGAAACACCATATATTTT.

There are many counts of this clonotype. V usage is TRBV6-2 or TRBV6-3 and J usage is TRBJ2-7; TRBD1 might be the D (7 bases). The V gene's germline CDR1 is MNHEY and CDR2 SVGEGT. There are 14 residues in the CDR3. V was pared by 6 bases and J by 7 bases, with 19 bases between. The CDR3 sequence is CASSPDRRAREQYF. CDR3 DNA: TGTGCCAGCAGCCCGGACAGGAGGGCAAGGGAGCAGTACTTC.

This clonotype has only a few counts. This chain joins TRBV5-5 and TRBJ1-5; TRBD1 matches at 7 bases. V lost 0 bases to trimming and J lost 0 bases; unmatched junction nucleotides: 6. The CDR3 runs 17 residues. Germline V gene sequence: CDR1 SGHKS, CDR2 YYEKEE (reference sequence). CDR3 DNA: TGTGCCAGCAGCTTGGAGGGGGCGCGAGGTAGCAATCAGCCCCAGCATTTT. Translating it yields CASSLEGARGSNQPQHF.

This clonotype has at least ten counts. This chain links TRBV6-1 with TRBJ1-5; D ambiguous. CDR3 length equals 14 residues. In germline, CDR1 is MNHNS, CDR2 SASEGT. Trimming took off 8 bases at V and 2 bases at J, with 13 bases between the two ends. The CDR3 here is CASLDLSGNQPQHF. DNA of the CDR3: TGTGCCAGCTTGGATTTATCGGGCAATCAGCCCCAGCATTTT.

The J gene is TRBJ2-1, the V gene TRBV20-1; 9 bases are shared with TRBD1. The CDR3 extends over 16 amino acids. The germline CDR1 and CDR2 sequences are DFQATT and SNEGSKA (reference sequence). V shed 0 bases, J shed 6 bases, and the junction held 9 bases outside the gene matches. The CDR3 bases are TGCAGTGCTAGAGATCCACCGGGACAGGGAACCAATGAGCAGTTCTTC. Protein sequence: CSARDPPGQGTNEQFF.

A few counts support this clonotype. The CDR3: CASSLYGGTPSYNEQFF. The CDR3 nucleotides are TGTGCCAGCAGCTTATATGGAGGGACCCCCTCCTACAATGAGCAGTTCTTC. The chain recombines TRBV7-3 with TRBJ2-1, with D possibly being TRBD2 (6 bases). The CDR3 is made up of 17 amino acids. Trimming left V 2 bases short and J 0 bases short, with 14 bases between. CDR1 SGHTA and CDR2 FQGTGA come from the germline V gene.

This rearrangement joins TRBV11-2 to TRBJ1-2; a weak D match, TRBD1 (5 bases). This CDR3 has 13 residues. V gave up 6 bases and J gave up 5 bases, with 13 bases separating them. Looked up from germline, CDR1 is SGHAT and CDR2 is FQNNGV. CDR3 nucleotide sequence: TGTGCCAGCAGTAAAACACAGGTTTATGGCTACACCTTC. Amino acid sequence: CASSKTQVYGYTF.

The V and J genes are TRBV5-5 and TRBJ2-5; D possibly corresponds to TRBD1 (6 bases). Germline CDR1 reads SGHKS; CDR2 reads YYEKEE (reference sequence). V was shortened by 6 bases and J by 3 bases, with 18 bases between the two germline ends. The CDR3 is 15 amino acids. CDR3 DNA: TGTGCCAGCACCACTCAGGGACACGACAAAGAGACCCAGTACTTC. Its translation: CASTTQGHDKETQYF. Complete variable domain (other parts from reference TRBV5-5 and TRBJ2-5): DAGVTQSPTHLIKTRGQQVTLRCSPISGHKSVSWYQQVLGQGPQFIFQYYEKEERGRGNFPDRFSARQFPNYSSELNVNALLLGDSALYLCASTTQGHDKETQYFGPGTRLLVL.

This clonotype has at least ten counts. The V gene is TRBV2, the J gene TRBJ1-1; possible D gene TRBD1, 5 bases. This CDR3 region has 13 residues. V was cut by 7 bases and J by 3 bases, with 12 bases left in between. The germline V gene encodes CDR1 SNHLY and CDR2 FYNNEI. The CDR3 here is CASKTDRDTEAFF. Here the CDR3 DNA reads TGTGCCAGCAAAACAGACAGAGACACTGAAGCTTTCTTT.

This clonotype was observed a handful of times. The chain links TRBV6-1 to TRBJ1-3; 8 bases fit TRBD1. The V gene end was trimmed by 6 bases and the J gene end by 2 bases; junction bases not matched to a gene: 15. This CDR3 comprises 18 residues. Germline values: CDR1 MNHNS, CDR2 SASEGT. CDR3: CASRRTGNFMMAGNTIYF. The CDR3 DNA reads TGTGCCAGCAGAAGGACAGGGAATTTTATGATGGCTGGAAACACCATATATTTT.

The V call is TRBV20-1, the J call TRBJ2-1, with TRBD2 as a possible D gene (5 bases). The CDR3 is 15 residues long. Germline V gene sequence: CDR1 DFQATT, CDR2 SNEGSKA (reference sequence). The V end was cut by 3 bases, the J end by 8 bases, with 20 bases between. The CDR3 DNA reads TGCAGTGCTAGCGACGTCCTAGCCGGTATCGATGAGCAGTTCTTC. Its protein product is CSASDVLAGIDEQFF.

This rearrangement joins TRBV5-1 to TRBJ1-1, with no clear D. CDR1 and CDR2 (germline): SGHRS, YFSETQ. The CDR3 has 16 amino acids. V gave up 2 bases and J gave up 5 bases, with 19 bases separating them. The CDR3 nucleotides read TGCGCCAGCAGCTTACCATCGAACGGGGTCAATACTGAAGCTTTCTTT. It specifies CASSLPSNGVNTEAFF. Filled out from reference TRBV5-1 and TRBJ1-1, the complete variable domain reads KAGVTQTPRYLIKTRGQQVTLSCSPISGHRSVSWYQQTPGQGLQFLFEYFSETQRNKGNFPGRFSGRQFSNSRSEMNVSTLELGDSALYLCASSLPSNGVNTEAFFGQGTRLTVV.

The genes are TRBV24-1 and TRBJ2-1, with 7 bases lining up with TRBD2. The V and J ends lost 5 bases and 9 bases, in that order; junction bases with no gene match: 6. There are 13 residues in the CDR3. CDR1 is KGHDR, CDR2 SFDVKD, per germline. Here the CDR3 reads CATSGGTTVEQFF. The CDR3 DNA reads TGTGCCACCAGTGGGGGGACTACGGTTGAGCAGTTCTTC.

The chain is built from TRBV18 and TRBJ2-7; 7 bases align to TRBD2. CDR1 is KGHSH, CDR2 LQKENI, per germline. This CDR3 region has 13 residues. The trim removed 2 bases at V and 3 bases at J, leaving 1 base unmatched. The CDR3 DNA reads TGTGCCAGCTCACCAGCGGGAGTCTACGAGCAGTACTTC. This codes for CASSPAGVYEQYF.

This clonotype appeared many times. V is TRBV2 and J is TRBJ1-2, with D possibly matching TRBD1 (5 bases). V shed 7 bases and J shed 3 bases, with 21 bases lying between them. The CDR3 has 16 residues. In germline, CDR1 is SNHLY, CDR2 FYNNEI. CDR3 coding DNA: TGTGCCAGCACCGTTTCCCGACAGACGGAGGACTATGGCTACACCTTC. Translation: CASTVSRQTEDYGYTF. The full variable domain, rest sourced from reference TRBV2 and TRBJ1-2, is EPEVTQTPSHQVTQMGQEVILRCVPISNHLYFYWYRQILGQKVEFLVSFYNNEISEKSEIFDDQFSVERPDGSNFTLKIRSTKLEDSAMYFCASTVSRQTEDYGYTFGSGTRLTVV.

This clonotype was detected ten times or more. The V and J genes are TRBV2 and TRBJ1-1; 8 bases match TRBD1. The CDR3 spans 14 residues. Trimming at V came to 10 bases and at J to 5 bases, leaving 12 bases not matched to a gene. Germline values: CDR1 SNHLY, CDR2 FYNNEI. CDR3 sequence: CATHVQGAVTEAFF. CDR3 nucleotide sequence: TGTGCCACCCATGTCCAGGGGGCGGTTACTGAAGCTTTCTTT. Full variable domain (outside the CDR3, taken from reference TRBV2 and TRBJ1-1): EPEVTQTPSHQVTQMGQEVILRCVPISNHLYFYWYRQILGQKVEFLVSFYNNEISEKSEIFDDQFSVERPDGSNFTLKIRSTKLEDSAMYFCATHVQGAVTEAFFGQGTRLTVV.

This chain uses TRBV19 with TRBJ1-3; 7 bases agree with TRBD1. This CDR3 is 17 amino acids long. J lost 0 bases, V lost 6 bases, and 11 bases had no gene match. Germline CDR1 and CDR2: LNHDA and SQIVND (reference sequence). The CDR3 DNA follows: TGTGCCAGTAGCCGTGTGCTCAGGACAGGCTCTGGAAACACCATATATTTT. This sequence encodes CASSRVLRTGSGNTIYF. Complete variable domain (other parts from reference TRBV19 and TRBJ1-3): DGGITQSPKYLFRKEGQNVTLSCEQNLNHDAMYWYRQDPGQGLRLIYYSQIVNDFQKGDIAEGYSVSREKKESFPLTVTSAQKNPTAFYLCASSRVLRTGSGNTIYFGEGSWLTVV.

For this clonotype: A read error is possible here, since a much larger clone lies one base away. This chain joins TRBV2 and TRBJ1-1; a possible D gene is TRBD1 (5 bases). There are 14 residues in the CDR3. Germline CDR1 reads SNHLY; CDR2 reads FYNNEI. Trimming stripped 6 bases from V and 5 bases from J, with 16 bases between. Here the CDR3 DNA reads TGTGCCAGCAGAGGGGCGTTGCTAGGAACTGAAGCTTTCTTT. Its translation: CASRGALLGTEAFF.

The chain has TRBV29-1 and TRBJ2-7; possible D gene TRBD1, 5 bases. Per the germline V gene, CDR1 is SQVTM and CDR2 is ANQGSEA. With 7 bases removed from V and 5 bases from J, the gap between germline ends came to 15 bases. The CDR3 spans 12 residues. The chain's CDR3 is CSAARSGHEQYF. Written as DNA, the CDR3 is TGCAGCGCCGCAAGGTCAGGGCACGAGCAGTACTTC.

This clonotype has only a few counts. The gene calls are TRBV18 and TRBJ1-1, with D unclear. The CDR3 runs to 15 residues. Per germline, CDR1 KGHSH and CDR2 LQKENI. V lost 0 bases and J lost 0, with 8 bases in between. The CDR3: CASSPPAIMNTEAFF. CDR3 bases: TGTGCCAGCTCACCACCGGCCATTATGAACACTGAAGCTTTCTTT.

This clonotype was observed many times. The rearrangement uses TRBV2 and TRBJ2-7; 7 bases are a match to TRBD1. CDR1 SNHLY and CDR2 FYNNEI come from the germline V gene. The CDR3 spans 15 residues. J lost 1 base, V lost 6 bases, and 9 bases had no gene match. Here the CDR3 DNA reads TGTGCCAGCAGGACAGGGATGAATCCGTCCTACGAGCAGTACTTC. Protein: CASRTGMNPSYEQYF.

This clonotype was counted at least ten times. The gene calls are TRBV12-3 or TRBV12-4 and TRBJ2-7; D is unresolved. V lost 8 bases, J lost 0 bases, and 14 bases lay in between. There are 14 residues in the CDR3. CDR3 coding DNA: TGTGCCAGCCCACCCCCAGCCAGCTCCTACGAGCAGTACTTC. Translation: CASPPPASSYEQYF.

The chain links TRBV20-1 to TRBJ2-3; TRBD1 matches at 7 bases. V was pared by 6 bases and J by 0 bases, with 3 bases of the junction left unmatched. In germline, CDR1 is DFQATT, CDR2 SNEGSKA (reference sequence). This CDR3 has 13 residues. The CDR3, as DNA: TGCAGTGCCGGACAGGCTAGCACAGATACGCAGTATTTT. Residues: CSAGQASTDTQYF.

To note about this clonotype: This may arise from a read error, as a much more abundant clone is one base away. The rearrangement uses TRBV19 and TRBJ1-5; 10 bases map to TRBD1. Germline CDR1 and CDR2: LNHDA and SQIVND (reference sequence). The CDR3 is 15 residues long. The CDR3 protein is CAGSTDRGPNQPQHF. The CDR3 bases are TGTGCCGGTAGTACCGACAGGGGGCCCAATCAGCCCCAGCATTTT.

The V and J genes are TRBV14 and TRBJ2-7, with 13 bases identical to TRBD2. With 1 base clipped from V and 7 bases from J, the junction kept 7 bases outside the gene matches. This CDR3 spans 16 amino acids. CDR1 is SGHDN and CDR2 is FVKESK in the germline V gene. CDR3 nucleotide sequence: TGTGCCAGCAGCCAAGGGGCGACTAGCGGGAGGAGGGAGCAGTACTTC. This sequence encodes CASSQGATSGRREQYF.